Included here is one T cell receptor (beta chain) sequence, with context. In this sample, this clone turned up a few times. It has no known antigen specificity. The germline gene is not matched at one end of the junction; a read error may be the cause. Approximately 2 micrograms of genomic DNA were extracted from cryopreserved PBMCs for TCR beta library preparation. High-throughput TCR beta sequencing was performed on longitudinal blood samples from CLL patients receiving ibrutinib monotherapy. The patients were enrolled in a single-center, open-label phase 2 trial of ibrutinib monotherapy. A MiSeq instrument was used for deep resolution sequencing, which targeted depths ranging from 1 in 1 million up to 1 in 200,000 T cells, with coverage averaging 10x for each clonotype. The immunoSEQ hsTCRB Kit was used to generate TCR beta libraries. Under the source paper's analysis protocol: ImmunoSEQ Data Assistant and ImmunoSEQ Analyzer were used for data analysis, and V, D and J genes were assigned according to IMGT definitions. Clonality, with values ranging from 0 to 1, was calculated as one minus the normalized Shannon entropy of productive rearrangement frequencies. Only overrepresented clonotypes making up at least 0.05% of the repertoire of each patient were included in the public clonotype analysis. Some 14 age-matched healthy donor repertoires from immuneACCESS served as clonality controls. TCRdb obtained this table from immuneACCESS and retained in-frame rearrangements with V and J assigned. These tables miss some clones; where compared with another copy, unresolved V genes account for less than half of the shortfall, and the remainder is unexplained. The V and J calls and the clone size are those of that table, but D and trimming were determined from the DNA. The table for this sample lists some 28,000 clones; approximately 60% of them were counted only once. The ten largest clones take up 14% of the sample.

The record originates from a study of cytotoxic CD8 clonotypes in ibrutinib-treated CLL (dated by TCRdb to about 2021). Describing the broader study: The cohort had eleven to twelve relapsed/refractory and around 14 treatment-naive patients; about 17 were IGHV unmutated. Partial responses were observed in 24 patients and complete responses in 2; after a median follow-up of 68 months, remission was maintained in approximately 14 patients and progression was observed in some 12. The response samples were drawn at a median of approximately twelve months into treatment, with a range of about 6 to 36 months. On average, each sample yielded 255,043 productive templates and tens of thousands of productive rearrangements. Longitudinal samples were obtainable from about 30% of the roughly 90 participants in the trial. Cryopreserved peripheral blood mononuclear cells were obtained prior to treatment, at the time of response, and at either disease progression or sustained remission. Study-wide conclusions, independent of this receptor: At ibrutinib response clonality went up, during sustained remission it held steady, and at progression it dropped back toward baseline. Sampling times were not matched between patients in sustained remission and patients whose disease was progressing, and lymph node repertoires were not examined. Public clonotypes were found to be uncommon and were observed to contract or remain stable during treatment; the increase in clonality was shown to reflect expansion of private clonotypes at ibrutinib response. Baseline clonality was found to be higher than that of age-matched healthy donors and was strongly correlated with circulating CD8+ T-cell counts.

According to the germline V gene (reference sequence), CDR1 reads SSHAT and CDR2 reads FNYEAQ. The CDR3 runs 15 residues from the cysteine to the phenylalanine. This entry keeps only the CDR3 DNA: 45 bases, framed from base 1. The sequence was collected from a human donor with chronic lymphocytic leukemia. The sequence is built from TRBV7-7 and TRBJ2-3; a weak D assignment points to TRBD2 (6 bases agree). Sequenced here: PBMCs, sampled before ibrutinib treatment. The DNA sequence is TGTGCTAGCAGCTTAGGGGACTCTAGCACAGATACGCAGTATTTT. This sequence encodes CASSLGDSSTDTQYF.